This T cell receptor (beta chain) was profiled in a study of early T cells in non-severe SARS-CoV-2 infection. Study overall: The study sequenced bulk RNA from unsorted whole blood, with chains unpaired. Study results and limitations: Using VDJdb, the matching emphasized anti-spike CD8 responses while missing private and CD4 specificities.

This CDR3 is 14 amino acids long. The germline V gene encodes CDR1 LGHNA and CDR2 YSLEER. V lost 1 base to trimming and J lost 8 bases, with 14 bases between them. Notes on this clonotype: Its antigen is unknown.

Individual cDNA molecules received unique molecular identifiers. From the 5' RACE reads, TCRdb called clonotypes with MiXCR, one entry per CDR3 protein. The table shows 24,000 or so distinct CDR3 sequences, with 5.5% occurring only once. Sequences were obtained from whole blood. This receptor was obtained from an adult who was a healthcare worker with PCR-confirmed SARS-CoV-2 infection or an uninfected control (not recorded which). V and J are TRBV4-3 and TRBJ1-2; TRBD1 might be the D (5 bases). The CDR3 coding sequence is TGCGCCAGCAGCCAAGCGGAGGGGAAGCGGGGCTACACCTTC. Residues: CASSQAEGKRGYTF.